The T cell receptor (beta chain) described here comes from a study of T cell repertoires in cytomegalovirus infection. Study details: Public TCR beta signatures provided an indication of both CMV infection and a matching HLA type. Findings of the study overall: Ex vivo responses were dominated by HLA-C-restricted CMV-specific TCR beta clonotypes. The study identified carriers of CMV plus the relevant HLA from cumulative public TCR beta family frequency.

Losses at the gene ends were 5 bases for V and 2 bases for J; bases not matched to a gene: 16. The CDR3 is 19 residues long. Germline V CDR1 and CDR2: SEHNR, FQNEAQ (reference sequence). In its sample, this clonotype was seen many times. Its target is unknown. TCRdb analysed the reads with MiXCR anew, one entry per CDR3 protein. The sample includes approximately 140,000 distinct CDR3 sequences, about 6.1% of them seen just once. The sequence came from a human donor in good health (CMV status not recorded). Some clones in this sample may be carry-over from other donors' samples. Sequencing was done on a sample of PBMCs. The chain is built from TRBV7-9 and TRBJ1-5, with TRBD1 matching 9 bases. The CDR3, as DNA: TGTGCCAGCAGCGCGGTTTCCGGGACAGGGAGGTTCGGCAATCAGCCCCAGCATTTT. It encodes CASSAVSGTGRFGNQPQHF.